The 25 T cell receptor beta chains below come from one sample, sequenced in a study of T-cell reconstitution after alpha-beta-depleted transplantation in children (dated by TCRdb to 2016 to 2017). What this sample's treatment or condition label stands for: allogeneic hematopoietic cell transplantation with graft depleted of TCRalphabeta T cells and CD19 B cells. The library was produced with PCR. The run used an Illumina HiSeq 2500. Molecular barcoding was employed in the preparation of TCR libraries, with unique molecular identifiers being used to normalize TCRbeta repertoire quantification. The public sequencing data were trimmed at Q25 with fastp and processed into clonotypes with MiXCR by TCRdb, which kept only in-frame beta chains. Duplicate CDR3 protein sequences are folded into a single record with the most common DNA and genes. The sample contains 200,000 to 250,000 distinct CDR3 sequences, 8.2% of them found a single time. 6.3% of the sample goes to the ten largest clones.

Specimen: PBMCs, mostly from graft donor cells, collected 180 days after TCRalphabeta/CD19-depleted stem cell transplant. Receptor source: a male patient younger than 18 who had a stem cell transplant for acute lymphoblastic leukemia, so the T cells may come from the graft donor.

This clonotype appeared many times. The genes are TRBV13 and TRBJ1-1; 7 bases match TRBD1. The CDR3 totals 14 residues. V shed 1 base and J 3 bases; nucleotides not matched to a gene: 2. Germline values: CDR1 PRHDT, CDR2 FYEKMQ (reference sequence). In DNA, the CDR3 is TGTGCCAGCAGCTTAGTACAGGGGCACACTGAAGCTTTCTTT. Residues: CASSLVQGHTEAFF. The whole variable domain, filled in from reference TRBV13 and TRBJ1-1, reads AAGVIQSPRHLIKEKRETATLKCYPIPRHDTVYWYQQGPGQDPQFLISFYEKMQSDKGSIPDRFSAQQFSDYHSELNMSSLELGDSALYFCASSLVQGHTEAFFGQGTRLTVV.

This clonotype appeared many times. The chain couples TRBV12-3 or TRBV12-4 to TRBJ1-2, with D unclear. The CDR3 length is 13 residues. V lost 0 bases and J 6 bases, leaving 8 bases between the germline ends. CDR3 in amino acids: CASSLARRDGYTF. CDR3 nucleotides: TGTGCCAGCAGTTTAGCGAGGAGGGATGGCTACACCTTC.

This clonotype occurred many times. The gene calls are TRBV6-4 and TRBJ2-1, with TRBD2 matching 12 bases. The CDR3 contains 15 residues. The junction had 4 bases not matched to a gene; V was cut back by 5 bases and J by 5 bases. CDR1 and CDR2 (germline): MRHNA, SNTAGT. The CDR3 DNA is TGTGCCAGCAGTCAGACTAGCGGGAGAAACAATGAGCAGTTCTTC. Translated: CASSQTSGRNNEQFF.

This clonotype showed up many times. The chain is built from TRBV7-6 and TRBJ2-3; D call uncertain. From germline, CDR1 is SGHVS and CDR2 FNYEAQ. Trimming took off 3 bases at V and 5 bases at J, with 12 bases between the two ends. The CDR3 totals 14 residues. The CDR3 protein is CASSFGPEVDTQYF. CDR3 DNA: TGTGCCAGCAGCTTCGGGCCAGAGGTAGATACGCAGTATTTT.

The chain has TRBV10-3 and TRBJ2-7; the match to TRBD1 covers 10 bases. The V and J ends lost 6 bases and 0 bases, in that order; junction bases with no gene match: 14. Germline-derived CDR1 and CDR2 are ENHRY and SYGVKD. CDR3 length equals 18 residues. The CDR3 region is CAIRSGTGVAQSSYEQYF. DNA for the CDR3: TGTGCCATCAGATCCGGGACAGGGGTCGCCCAAAGCTCCTACGAGCAGTACTTC.

This clonotype was found many times. DNA for the CDR3: TGCGCCAGCGGGGACAGGGGTATTCGAGAGCAGTACTTC. The encoded protein is CASGDRGIREQYF. This rearrangement joins TRBV5-1 to TRBJ2-7; 10 bases map to TRBD1. Germline CDR1 SGHRS, CDR2 YFSETQ. Losses at the gene ends were 7 bases for V and 7 bases for J; bases not matched to a gene: 8. This CDR3 region has 13 residues.

This clonotype was counted at least ten times. This sequence joins TRBV9 and TRBJ2-1; D unresolved. V was pared by 0 bases and J by 6 bases, with 4 bases between. CDR3 length equals 12 residues. The germline V gene has CDR1 SGDLS and CDR2 YYNGEE. CDR3 sequence (DNA): TGTGCCAGCAGCGTAGGAGTCAATGAGCAGTTCTTC. Translating gives CASSVGVNEQFF.

This clonotype was found many times. The V gene is TRBV7-8, the J gene TRBJ2-3; a weak D match, TRBD2 (6 bases). The CDR3 has 16 amino acids. V dropped 1 base and J dropped 4 bases, with 15 bases sitting between them. The germline V gene encodes CDR1 SGHVS and CDR2 FQNEAQ. The CDR3 DNA reads as TGTGCCAGCAGCTTAGAGAATGTACTAGCCGCAGATACGCAGTATTTT. Protein: CASSLENVLAADTQYF.

This clonotype appeared many times. J is TRBJ1-1 and V is TRBV7-2, with D hard to call. The V and J ends lost 1 base and 6 bases respectively, with 15 bases between them. The CDR3 covers 15 residues. Germline CDR1 SGHTA, CDR2 FQGNSA. The DNA of the CDR3 is TGTGCCAGCAGCTTAGTGGCAGGAGGAAGAGCTGAAGCTTTCTTT. This gives the protein CASSLVAGGRAEAFF.

This clonotype was seen repeatedly, ten times or more. J is TRBJ2-2 and V is TRBV7-9, with 7 bases identical to TRBD1. J was trimmed by 4 bases and V by 5 bases; bases with no gene match: 13. CDR1 SEHNR and CDR2 FQNEAQ come from the germline V gene (reference sequence). The CDR3 loop spans 17 amino acids. The DNA of the CDR3 is TGTGCCAGCAGCCCCCGCCACGGGACAGTTTCCACCGGGGAGCTGTTTTTT. Amino acid sequence: CASSPRHGTVSTGELFF. Full variable domain (remainder filled in from reference TRBV7-9 and TRBJ2-2): DTGVSQNPRHKITKRGQNVTFRCDPISEHNRLYWYRQTLGQGPEFLTYFQNEAQLEKSRLLSDRFSAERPKGSFSTLEIQRTEQGDSAMYLCASSPRHGTVSTGELFFGEGSRLTVL.

Ten or more counts support this clonotype. This rearrangement joins TRBV3-1 to TRBJ1-2; D is undetermined. Germline V CDR1 and CDR2: LGHDT, YNNKEL (reference sequence). The CDR3 extends over 15 amino acids. V lost 5 bases and J 1 base, leaving 14 bases between the germline ends. CDR3 sequence reads: CASSGGGLHNYGYTF. The DNA for the CDR3 is TGTGCCAGCAGCGGCGGTGGACTCCATAACTATGGCTACACCTTC.

This clonotype was seen ten or more times. The chain joins TRBV7-9 to TRBJ1-1; no definite D call. V was pared by 5 bases and J by 8 bases, with 9 bases between. In germline, CDR1 is SEHNR, CDR2 FQNEAQ (reference sequence). CDR3 length: 11 amino acids. The CDR3 nucleotides are TGTGCCAGCAGCGTGTCCGAGGAAGCTTTCTTT. The encoded protein is CASSVSEEAFF.

This clonotype has at least ten counts. The chain joins TRBV5-1 to TRBJ2-3; maybe TRBD1 (5 bases). The CDR3 extends over 16 amino acids. Trimming took off 4 bases at V and 6 bases at J, with 21 bases between the two ends. CDR1 is SGHRS and CDR2 is YFSETQ in the germline V gene. CDR3 nucleotide sequence: TGCGCCAGCAGCACGCTCTCGATCAGGGCCGGGGATACGCAGTATTTT. Its protein is CASSTLSIRAGDTQYF.

In its sample, this clonotype was seen many times. The genes are TRBV6-2 or TRBV6-3 and TRBJ1-1, with TRBD1 matching 8 bases. The V segment lost 7 bases and the J segment 5 bases; nucleotides outside the gene matches: 6. The CDR3 extends over 13 amino acids. Germline V gene sequence: CDR1 MNHEY, CDR2 SVGEGT. The chain's CDR3 is CASIDRGPTEAFF. In DNA form, the CDR3 reads TGTGCCAGCATCGACAGGGGTCCGACTGAAGCTTTCTTT.

The table lists this clonotype with many counts. The chain is built from TRBV6-5 and TRBJ2-1; 15 bases are a match to TRBD2. This CDR3 has 17 residues. The V segment lost 2 bases and the J segment 4 bases; nucleotides outside the gene matches: 3. Germline V gene sequence: CDR1 MNHEY, CDR2 SVGAGI. The DNA of the CDR3 is TGTGCCAGCAGTTACGGGACTAGCGGGGGGCCATACAATGAGCAGTTCTTC. This codes for CASSYGTSGGPYNEQFF.

Many counts were recorded for this clonotype. This sequence joins TRBV5-1 and TRBJ2-1; weak D call: TRBD2 (7 bases). V was shortened by 3 bases and J by 12 bases, with 13 bases between the two germline ends. The CDR3 sequence is 12 residues long. Germline assignment: CDR1 SGHRS and CDR2 YFSETQ. As DNA, the CDR3 is TGCGCCAGCAGCTCGACGGGGGGCGGGCAGTTCTTC. Translating it yields CASSSTGGGQFF.

This clonotype was seen a few times. V is TRBV19 and J is TRBJ1-5, with D unclear. This CDR3 contains 15 residues. Germline loops: CDR1 LNHDA, CDR2 SQIVND (reference sequence). V was pared by 6 bases and J by 5 bases, with 17 bases between. This CDR3 reads CASSPARRNYQPQHF. CDR3 bases: TGTGCCAGTAGCCCCGCCAGGCGGAATTATCAGCCCCAGCATTTT.

This clonotype showed up many times. V is TRBV7-9 and J is TRBJ1-1, with TRBD1 matching 8 bases. Trimming removed 5 bases from V and 0 bases from J; junction bases left unmatched: 11. CDR1 SEHNR and CDR2 FQNEAQ come from the germline V gene (reference sequence). This CDR3 is built from 17 residues. CDR3: CASSTHRGLPMNTEAFF. The DNA for the CDR3 is TGTGCCAGCAGCACTCACAGGGGGTTGCCCATGAACACTGAAGCTTTCTTT.

This clonotype was seen at least ten times. The V and J genes are TRBV6-5 and TRBJ1-1; 7 nucleotides align to TRBD1. With V trimmed by 0 bases and J by 10 bases, 2 bases remained unmatched. Per germline, CDR1 MNHEY and CDR2 SVGAGI. This CDR3 is built from 12 residues. The chain's CDR3 is CASSYSQGRAFF. CDR3 in DNA: TGTGCCAGCAGTTACTCACAGGGGAGAGCTTTCTTT.

This clonotype was seen repeatedly, ten times or more. The V gene is TRBV6-2 or TRBV6-3, the J gene TRBJ2-1; 8 nucleotides align to TRBD1. This CDR3 is built from 16 residues. Unmatched junction bases numbered 5, after V lost 2 bases and J lost 2 bases. CDR1 is MNHEY, CDR2 SVGEGT, per germline. CDR3 DNA sequence: TGTGCCAGCAGTTACGAACAGGGGGGCACCTACAATGAGCAGTTCTTC. Residues: CASSYEQGGTYNEQFF.

At least ten counts were recorded for this clonotype. The genes are TRBV4-2 and TRBJ2-5; D remains ambiguous. The V gene lost 0 bases and the J gene lost 6 bases, with 14 bases spanning the gap. Germline V CDR1 and CDR2: LGHNA, YNFKEQ. The CDR3 loop spans 15 amino acids. CDR3 nucleotides: TGTGCCAGCAGCCAAGATAATTCGCCCCTGAAGACCCAGTACTTC. As protein: CASSQDNSPLKTQYF.

A few counts support this clonotype. The chain carries TRBV18 and TRBJ2-1; TRBD2 is a possible D gene (7 bases). The V gene lost 3 bases and the J gene lost 10 bases, with 19 bases spanning the gap. The V gene's germline CDR1 is KGHSH and CDR2 LQKENI. CDR3 length: 15 amino acids. The CDR3 here is CASSPLFGGAYEQFF. CDR3 DNA sequence: TGTGCCAGCTCACCTCTCTTTGGGGGGGCCTACGAGCAGTTCTTC. Variable domain in full (rest from reference TRBV18 and TRBJ2-1): NAGVMQNPRHLVRRRGQEARLRCSPMKGHSHVYWYRQLPEEGLKFMVYLQKENIIDESGMPKERFSAEFPKEGPSILRIQQVVRGDSAAYFCASSPLFGGAYEQFFGPGTRLTVL.

Worth noting for this clonotype: A much larger clone differs from this one at a single base, so this may be a read error. The chain employs TRBV20-1 and TRBJ1-1; TRBD1 matches at 9 bases. CDR1 is DFQATT, CDR2 SNEGSKA, per germline (reference sequence). With V trimmed by 5 bases and J by 4 bases, 2 bases remained unmatched. The CDR3 is 12 residues long. The CDR3 sequence is CSAATGGTEAFF. As DNA, the CDR3 is TGCAGTGCTGCGACAGGGGGCACTGAAGCTTTCTTT.

This clonotype was seen many times. The chain uses TRBV6-1 and TRBJ2-7; possibly TRBD2 for D (5 bases). Germline V gene lookup returns CDR1 MNHNS and CDR2 SASEGT. This CDR3 spans 12 amino acids. V lost 7 bases to trimming and J lost 6 bases, with 13 bases between them. The DNA of the CDR3 is TGTGCCAGCAACCTCTCGAGCGGCGAGCAGTACTTC. This encodes CASNLSSGEQYF.

This clonotype was observed many times. The chain uses TRBV3-1 and TRBJ2-3, with a tentative D call TRBD2 (6 bases). V lost 3 bases and J 10 bases, leaving 11 bases between the germline ends. The length of the CDR3 is 12 residues. From germline, CDR1 is LGHDT and CDR2 YNNKEL (reference sequence). The CDR3 reads CASSQEREAQYF. The CDR3 nucleotides are TGTGCCAGCAGCCAGGAAAGGGAGGCGCAGTATTTT.